What follows are 9 T cell receptor beta chains derived from one specimen sequenced in a study of shared clonotypes between healthy human individuals. Here immunoSEQ multiplex PCR was the method, and the copy in TCRdb shows in-frame clones only, minus some. The sample has over a million clones; 98% are singletons. Sample: naive CD4+ T cells sorted from blood. Subset denoted: CD45RA+ positively selected. These receptors all come from a man younger than 40 in good health.

The rearrangement uses TRBV9 and TRBJ2-1; D possibly corresponds to TRBD2 (6 bases). This CDR3 region has 14 residues. Deletions cut 3 bases from V and 7 bases from J, with 14 bases between. Germline CDR1 is SGDLS and CDR2 is YYNGEE. CDR3 sequence reads: CASSGLGPRNEQFF. DNA of the CDR3: TGTGCCAGCAGCGGACTAGGTCCGAGAAATGAGCAGTTCTTC.

This clone was counted once. This chain links TRBV25-1 with TRBJ2-3; no reliable D call. The germline V gene has CDR1 MGHDK and CDR2 SYGVNS. The CDR3 extends over 13 amino acids. V was cut by 5 bases and J by 6 bases, with 12 bases left in between. The CDR3 here is CASSRNEGDTQYF. The DNA of the CDR3 is TGTGCCAGCAGTAGGAATGAAGGGGATACGCAGTATTTT.

The table lists this clone with a count of one. The V gene is TRBV9, the J gene TRBJ1-3; D perhaps matches TRBD1 (5 bases). The CDR3 consists of 15 residues. The V and J ends lost 3 bases and 4 bases respectively, with 14 bases between them. From germline, CDR1 is SGDLS and CDR2 YYNGEE. CDR3: CASSARELRGNTIYF. The CDR3 DNA sequence: TGTGCCAGCAGCGCCAGGGAACTAAGAGGAAACACCATATATTTT.

The genes are TRBV18 and TRBJ2-6; 10 positions match TRBD1. J was trimmed by 1 base and V by 0 bases; bases with no gene match: 3. The germline gives CDR1 KGHSH, CDR2 LQKENI. The CDR3 spans 18 residues. CDR3 sequence (DNA): TGTGCCAGCTCACCACCTGGGACAGGGGTGTCTGGGGCCAACGTCCTGACTTTC. It specifies CASSPPGTGVSGANVLTF.

The rearrangement joins TRBV18 to TRBJ2-7; no definite D call. The length of the CDR3 is 15 residues. Germline V CDR1 and CDR2: KGHSH, LQKENI. V gave up 3 bases and J gave up 0 bases, with 12 bases separating them. The CDR3 DNA sequence: TGTGCCAGCTCACCGGAACAAGTAAGCTCCTACGAGCAGTACTTC. It translates to CASSPEQVSSYEQYF.

This clone was picked up one time. The V gene is TRBV7-2, the J gene TRBJ1-3; no definite D call. The CDR3 covers 14 residues. CDR1 is SGHTA, CDR2 FQGNSA, per germline. V lost 4 bases and J lost 3, with 10 bases in between. In DNA, the CDR3 is TGTGCCAGCAGCTACTCTGGAGGTGGAAACACCATATATTTT. Its protein product is CASSYSGGGNTIYF.

This chain links TRBV28 with TRBJ2-7, with D perhaps TRBD2 (6 bases). Germline V lookup: CDR1 MDHEN, CDR2 SYDVKM. There are 15 residues in the CDR3. V dropped 3 bases and J dropped 4 bases, with 16 bases sitting between them. The CDR3 loop reads CASSFPFGGDYEQYF. In DNA, the CDR3 is TGTGCCAGCAGTTTCCCGTTCGGGGGAGATTACGAGCAGTACTTC.

The chain uses TRBV2 and TRBJ2-3, with D perhaps TRBD1 or TRBD2 (5 bases each). Trimming took off 6 bases at V and 5 bases at J, with 12 bases between the two ends. This CDR3 spans 13 amino acids. Germline V gene sequence: CDR1 SNHLY, CDR2 FYNNEI. The CDR3 is CASSRGVIDTQYF. The DNA of the CDR3 is TGTGCCAGCAGCCGAGGGGTGATAGATACGCAGTATTTT. Full variable domain (rest looked up from reference TRBV2 and TRBJ2-3): EPEVTQTPSHQVTQMGQEVILRCVPISNHLYFYWYRQILGQKVEFLVSFYNNEISEKSEIFDDQFSVERPDGSNFTLKIRSTKLEDSAMYFCASSRGVIDTQYFGPGTRLTVL.

This clone was counted once. The genes are TRBV18 and TRBJ2-7; 16 bases are shared with TRBD2. V was pared by 3 bases and J by 6 bases, with 5 bases of the junction left unmatched. CDR3 length: 16 residues. CDR1 and CDR2 from the germline V gene are KGHSH and LQKENI. The chain's CDR3 is CASSPGTSGRVGEQYF. The CDR3 DNA sequence: TGTGCCAGCTCACCCGGGACTAGCGGGAGGGTCGGCGAGCAGTACTTC.